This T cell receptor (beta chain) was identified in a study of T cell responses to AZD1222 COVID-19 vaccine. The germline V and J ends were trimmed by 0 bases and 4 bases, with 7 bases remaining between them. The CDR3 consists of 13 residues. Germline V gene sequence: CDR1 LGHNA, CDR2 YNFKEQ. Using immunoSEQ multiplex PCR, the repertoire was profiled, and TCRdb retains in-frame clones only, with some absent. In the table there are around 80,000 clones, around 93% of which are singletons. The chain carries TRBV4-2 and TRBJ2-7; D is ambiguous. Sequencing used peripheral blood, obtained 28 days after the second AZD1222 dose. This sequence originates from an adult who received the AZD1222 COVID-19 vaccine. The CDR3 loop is CASSQDRAYEQYF. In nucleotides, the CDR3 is TGTGCCAGCAGCCAAGATAGGGCTTACGAGCAGTACTTC.